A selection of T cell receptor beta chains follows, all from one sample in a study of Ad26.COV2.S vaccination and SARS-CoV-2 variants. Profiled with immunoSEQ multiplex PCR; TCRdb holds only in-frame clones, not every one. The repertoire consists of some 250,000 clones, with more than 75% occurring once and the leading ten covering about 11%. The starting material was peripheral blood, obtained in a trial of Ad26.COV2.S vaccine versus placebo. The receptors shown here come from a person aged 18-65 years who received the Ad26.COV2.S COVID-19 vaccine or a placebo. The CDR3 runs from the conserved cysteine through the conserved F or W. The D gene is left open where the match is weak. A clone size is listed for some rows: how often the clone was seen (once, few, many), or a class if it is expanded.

CASSQDRRGAYEQYF	TGTGCCAGCAGCCAAGATAGGCGGGGCGCCTACGAGCAGTACTTC	.	TRBV4-2	.	TRBJ2-7
CASSQDPRGQPQHF	TGTGCCAGCAGCCAAGATCCGCGGGGGCAGCCCCAGCATTTT	.	TRBV3-1/TRBV3-2	.	TRBJ1-5
CASSKSRVRQVLRDNEQFF	TGTGCCAGCAGCAAATCGCGGGTACGACAGGTTCTAAGGGACAATGAGCAGTTCTTC	.	TRBV21-1	.	TRBJ2-1
CASSPPGQNTGELFF	TGTGCCAGCTCACCACCGGGGCAGAACACCGGGGAGCTGTTTTTT	.	TRBV18	.	TRBJ2-2
CASSQDDRGSYEQYF	TGCGCCAGCAGCCAGGATGACAGGGGCTCCTACGAGCAGTACTTC	.	TRBV4-3	TRBD1	TRBJ2-7
CASSTWTAVADTQYF	TGTGCCAGTAGTACCTGGACGGCCGTGGCAGATACGCAGTATTTT	.	TRBV19	.	TRBJ2-3
CASRYFGRLNTEAFF	TGTGCCAGCAGATACTTCGGCCGGTTGAACACTGAAGCTTTCTTT	.	TRBV28	.	TRBJ1-1
CASSRAYEQYF	TGTGCCAGCAGTCGAGCCTACGAGCAGTACTTC	.	TRBV11-2	.	TRBJ2-7
CASSEAGWGETSRTNYGYTF	TGTGCCAGCAGTGAAGCTGGCTGGGGGGAGACTTCCAGAACTAACTATGGCTACACCTTC	.	TRBV6-1	.	TRBJ1-2
CASRLQRAEGEKLFF	TGTGCCAGCAGGCTACAGAGGGCTGAGGGAGAAAAACTGTTTTTT	.	TRBV6-5	.	TRBJ1-4
CASSQIQGTEAFF	TGCGCCAGCAGCCAGATCCAGGGGACTGAAGCTTTCTTT	.	TRBV4-3	.	TRBJ1-1
CASSLESKIRDTQYF	TGCGCCAGCAGCTTGGAGTCCAAAATCAGAGATACGCAGTATTTT	.	TRBV5-1	.	TRBJ2-3
CASSVGAGQETQYF	TGTGCCAGCAGCGTAGGGGCAGGGCAAGAGACCCAGTACTTC	.	TRBV9	.	TRBJ2-5
CASSVGTSGRLYEQYF	TGCGCCAGCAGCGTCGGAACTAGCGGGAGATTGTACGAGCAGTACTTC	.	TRBV5-1	TRBD2	TRBJ2-7
CSVEVGTGTYEQYF	TGCAGCGTTGAAGTCGGAACAGGGACCTACGAGCAGTACTTC	.	TRBV29-1	.	TRBJ2-7
CASSPSRRSYNEQFF	TGTGCCAGCAGCCCTAGCCGTCGCTCCTACAATGAGCAGTTCTTC	.	TRBV9	.	TRBJ2-1
CASSLAGDSAPLHF	TGCGCCAGCAGCTTGGCCGGGGACAGTGCCCCCCTCCACTTT	.	TRBV5-1	TRBD1	TRBJ1-6
CASSLGQGRGNEQFF	TGTGCCAGCAGCCTCGGACAGGGGAGAGGTAATGAGCAGTTCTTC	.	TRBV7-9	TRBD1	TRBJ2-1
CATQQSTDTQYF	TGTGCCACCCAGCAGAGCACAGATACGCAGTATTTT	.	TRBV5-6	.	TRBJ2-3
CAISVADNYGYTF	TGTGCCATCAGTGTAGCAGACAACTATGGCTACACCTTC	once	TRBV10-3	.	TRBJ1-2
CASSSTGLANLSYEQYF	TGTGCCAGCAGCTCTACGGGACTAGCGAACCTCTCCTACGAGCAGTACTTC	.	TRBV7-9	TRBD2	TRBJ2-7
CASSEAHFRRHLNTEAFF	TGTGCCAGCAGTGAAGCGCATTTCCGGCGACACCTGAACACTGAAGCTTTCTTT	once	TRBV6-1	.	TRBJ1-1
CATSRDRPGSGALDEQFF	TGTGCCACCAGCAGAGATCGCCCTGGGAGCGGGGCTTTGGATGAGCAGTTCTTC	.	TRBV15	TRBD2	TRBJ2-1
CASSELPGPTGEQYF	TGTGCCAGCAGTGAACTTCCGGGACCGACAGGCGAGCAGTACTTC	.	TRBV6-1	.	TRBJ2-7
CASSQRAGNNEKLFF	TGTGCCAGCAGCCAAAGGGCAGGGAATAATGAAAAACTGTTTTTT	.	TRBV6-5	.	TRBJ1-4
CASSLEPGTGTEAFF	TGTGCCAGCAGTCTTGAGCCGGGAACGGGCACTGAAGCTTTCTTT	.	TRBV28	.	TRBJ1-1
CASSLARSVNQPQHF	TGTGCCAGCAGCTTGGCCAGGTCAGTCAATCAGCCCCAGCATTTT	.	TRBV5-8	.	TRBJ1-5
CASSFRDRGDTQYF	TGTGCCAGCAGTTTTAGGGACAGGGGGGATACGCAGTATTTT	.	TRBV27	TRBD1	TRBJ2-3
CASSFGPTGELFF	TGTGCCAGCAGCTTTGGACCCACCGGGGAGCTGTTTTTT	.	TRBV5-6	.	TRBJ2-2
CASSLRGADYGYTF	TGTGCCAGCAGTTTACGCGGGGCGGACTATGGCTACACCTTC	.	TRBV27	.	TRBJ1-2
CASSSPGPRGNTEAFF	TGTGCCAGCAGTAGCCCGGGACCGCGAGGGAACACTGAAGCTTTCTTT	few	TRBV27	.	TRBJ1-1
CASSPTSSIETQYF	TGTGCCAGCAGCCCAACCAGTTCTATCGAGACCCAGTACTTC	.	TRBV11-2	.	TRBJ2-5
CASSPVKTGGWKAFF	TGTGCCAGCAGTCCCGTGAAGACAGGGGGCTGGAAAGCTTTCTTT	.	TRBV28	TRBD1	TRBJ1-1
CASSLWTDHSNQPQHF	TGTGCCAGCAGTTTATGGACGGATCATAGCAATCAGCCCCAGCATTTT	.	TRBV28	.	TRBJ1-5
CATGGGVHEQYF	TGTGCCACCGGGGGTGGGGTCCACGAGCAGTACTTC	.	TRBV6-5	.	TRBJ2-7
CASSVATGLTFGNTIYF	TGTGCCAGCAGCGTAGCTACGGGACTAACTTTCGGAAACACCATATATTTT	.	TRBV9	.	TRBJ1-3
CASSVSGGPGDEQFF	TGTGCCAGTAGTGTATCGGGGGGGCCGGGGGATGAGCAGTTCTTC	.	TRBV19	TRBD2	TRBJ2-1
CASSLVGNQPQHF	TGTGCCAGCAGCTTGGTAGGCAATCAGCCCCAGCATTTT	.	TRBV5-5	.	TRBJ1-5
CASSPTGSGRPDTQYF	TGTGCCAGCTCACCAACAGGTAGCGGGAGGCCAGATACGCAGTATTTT	.	TRBV18	TRBD2	TRBJ2-3
CASSQTQGGSSPLHF	TGTGCCAGCAGCCAAACACAGGGAGGAAGTTCACCCCTCCACTTT	.	TRBV7-9	.	TRBJ1-6
CAWSVLLGGGTGELFF	TGTGCCTGGAGTGTACTTTTAGGGGGAGGGACCGGGGAGCTGTTTTTT	.	TRBV30	.	TRBJ2-2
CASSEEERHRLNEQFF	TGTGCCAGCAGTGAAGAGGAGCGGCATAGGCTCAATGAGCAGTTCTTC	.	TRBV6-1	.	TRBJ2-1
CASSFSGEGNQPQHF	TGCGCCAGCAGCTTTTCAGGGGAAGGCAATCAGCCCCAGCATTTT	.	TRBV5-1	.	TRBJ1-5
CASSRFGSSGNTIYF	TGTGCCAGTAGTCGATTCGGGAGCTCTGGAAACACCATATATTTT	.	TRBV19	.	TRBJ1-3
CASSVGQPGNTIYF	TGTGCCAGCAGCGTAGGGCAACCTGGAAACACCATATATTTT	.	TRBV9	.	TRBJ1-3
CAISDDRVGGYTF	TGTGCCATCAGTGACGACAGGGTTGGTGGCTACACCTTC	.	TRBV10-3	TRBD1	TRBJ1-2
CASSLTGGATGELFF	TGTGCCAGCAGCCTAACAGGGGGCGCGACCGGGGAGCTGTTTTTT	.	TRBV7-3	TRBD1	TRBJ2-2
CSVESRAKDYGYTF	TGCAGCGTTGAAAGCAGGGCCAAAGACTATGGCTACACCTTC	.	TRBV29-1	.	TRBJ1-2
CAGSLVASRDTQYF	TGTGCCGGCAGCTTGGTGGCTTCTAGAGATACGCAGTATTTT	.	TRBV5-4	.	TRBJ2-3
CASSNPRQPQHF	TGTGCCAGTAGTAACCCTCGACAGCCCCAGCATTTT	.	TRBV19	.	TRBJ1-5
CASSSQGESGYTF	TGTGCCAGCAGTTCACAGGGGGAGAGTGGCTACACCTTC	.	TRBV28	TRBD1	TRBJ1-2
CASEDRGSTEAFF	TGTGCCAGCGAGGACAGGGGGAGCACTGAAGCTTTCTTT	.	TRBV28	TRBD1	TRBJ1-1
CASRPGTSYEQYF	TGTGCCAGCAGACCCGGGACCTCCTACGAGCAGTACTTC	many	TRBV6-5	.	TRBJ2-7
CASKVPNGLAGGETQYF	TGTGCCAGCAAGGTCCCGAATGGACTAGCGGGAGGGGAGACCCAGTACTTC	.	TRBV28	TRBD2	TRBJ2-5
CASSLGAEPFYEQYF	TGTGCCAGCAGCTTAGGAGCAGAACCCTTTTACGAGCAGTACTTC	.	TRBV7-2	.	TRBJ2-7
CASSLSAGGRTGELFF	TGTGCCAGCAGCTTATCAGCGGGGGGGCGTACCGGGGAGCTGTTTTTT	.	TRBV7-2	TRBD2	TRBJ2-2
CASSLTRQLSTDTQYF	TGTGCCAGCTCACTTACTCGACAGCTTAGCACAGATACGCAGTATTTT	.	TRBV18	.	TRBJ2-3
CASSLTQGAGEQYF	TGTGCCAGCAGCTTAACCCAGGGGGCAGGCGAGCAGTACTTC	.	TRBV7-3	TRBD1	TRBJ2-7
CASRGGKTTDTQYF	TGTGCCTCCAGGGGGGGGAAGACCACAGATACGCAGTATTTT	.	TRBV10-3	.	TRBJ2-3
CASSYGGEMIDNEQFF	TGTGCCAGCAGTTATGGGGGGGAAATGATCGACAATGAGCAGTTCTTC	.	TRBV6-6	TRBD2	TRBJ2-1